This T cell receptor (beta chain) was documented in a study of cytomegalovirus exposure and HLA in healthy donors (dated by TCRdb to the late 2010s). Regarding the complete study: In an earlier analysis of several hundred of the donors, roughly 300 Gb of sequence data and 90 million to 120 million unique TCR beta sequences from 180 million or so T cells were reported. Around 330 gigabases of sequencing data and around 85 million unique TCR sequences made up an early release that covered around 640 HLA-typed donors. The genetic ancestry cluster associated with self-reported Caucasian donors included 81% of the approximately 430 genotyped donors. The study aimed to test whether cataloging public T cell receptors could reveal signatures of past pathogen exposure. The T cell repertoires of 666 subjects were profiled by immunosequencing and related to cytomegalovirus serostatus. Besides the first cohort of around 670 subjects, a separate validation cohort made up of 120 different subjects was used. To predict cytomegalovirus infection status, the study combined high-throughput TCR immunosequencing, statistical association of individual TCRs with disease status, and machine learning. To study patterns of TCR occurrence, a later analysis re-analyzed previously published TCR beta repertoires from 600 to 750 donors and added high-resolution HLA genotyping. Rather than drawing on any new phenotypic data, the later analysis identified candidate immune exposures from TCR beta sequences and the way those sequences occurred across donors. An earlier analysis of several hundred of the donors applied high-throughput TCR beta sequencing to assess whether each TCR beta V gene segment acted as functional or pseudogenic. Donor age, sex, ethnicity and CMV serostatus were compiled alongside the repertoire data. In a later genetic analysis, genome-wide SNP genotypes for about 60% of the 666 donors were used, and that subset was treated as a discovery cohort. Every discovery cohort repertoire had been produced on one sequencing platform. HLA typing covered class I and class II loci at four-digit resolution. The number of donors typed differed by locus, with about 629-640 for A, B, C, DRB1 and DQB1, 522 for DQA1, 600 to 610 for DPA1, and around 460 for DPB1. A handful of DR-DQ haplotypes were handled as single units for association and clustering because linkage in the cohort was strong. Among roughly 400 genotyped donors of the cohort, an average of around 240,000 unique TCR beta nucleotide sequences was sequenced per donor, of which roughly 17% were non-productive. Findings and caveats that apply to the study as a whole: A total of 150 or so TCR beta chains were listed by the study as associated with cytomegalovirus. While some public TCRs were present in many individuals, most TCR sequences turned up only very rarely across donors. A cluster of highly shared sequence variants was judged likely to be a technical artifact of the sequencing pipeline. Sequencing depth was assumed to be roughly uniform across donors in the presence/absence analyses, though that assumption may not hold. A further reported finding was that TCR beta sequences accurately predicted the HLA-A and HLA-B alleles for most subjects in the first cohort. In both the original and validation cohorts, the classifier was reported to diagnose cytomegalovirus status with high specificity and sensitivity. In a later analysis, TCR association rates were found to vary across HLA loci, with the most associated TCRs seen for DRB1 alleles and the fewest for HLA-C alleles. A later genetic analysis reported fewer N-insertions in productive TCRs among donors in an Asian-associated ancestry cluster than the roughly 700-donor mean. This cohort had only TCR beta chains sequenced, and the lack of alpha or paired-chain data limited which features could be detected. Several of the top co-occurrence clusters appeared to be linked to parvovirus B19, influenza, CMV and Epstein-Barr virus, according to a later analysis. When HLA alleles, especially DR and DQ, strongly co-occurred, attributing TCR associations to individual alleles was difficult. An earlier analysis of approximately 570 of the donors showed that most TCR beta V segments appeared in productive rearrangements either about 87% or about 30% of the time, which broadly matched IMGT annotations. Because HLA typing was missing for some donors at each locus, association tests included only the typed subset. In vitro tests confirmed that a few of the cytomegalovirus-associated TCR beta chains recognize cytomegalovirus antigens. Most CMV-associated TCR beta chains appeared to be HLA-restricted in a later analysis, and the HLA associations seemed to be driven largely by CMV exposure. Because counts were too low, roughly 17 rarely observed V segments, including chromosome 9 orphons, were left out of the earlier analysis of approximately 500 of the donors. In a later analysis, HLA-associated TCR beta chains showed more clonal expansion and lower generation probabilities than non-associated chains that were equally common. A later analysis associated about 16,000 TCR beta sequences with specific HLA alleles at a false discovery rate of 0.05. For the cohort, immune exposure information was limited to CMV serostatus. Correlated functional status among segregating V segments might reflect linkage disequilibrium, but an unknown experimental factor could not be ruled out. Because the 87-base-pair reads could not distinguish some IMGT-functional V segments, including TRBV6-2 and TRBV6-3, those segments were excluded. V-gene and J-gene trimming of TCR beta chains was associated with a missense DCLRE1C variant in a later genetic analysis, and the association was replicated in an independent cohort. According to the authors, the approach could potentially be generalized to other disease states and immunological phenotypes.

The cohort consisted of 600 to 750 healthy bone marrow donors. At the time of sampling, all cohort members were nominally healthy, though unrecorded immune exposures were likely present. The donor was CMV seropositive and belonged to the group of a few hundred seropositive cohort members. A peripheral blood sample was provided by each donor, and peripheral blood mononuclear cells were used for TCR beta sequencing. Genomic DNA was extracted from the blood cell samples with the Qiagen DNeasy Blood Extraction Kit. Library preparation used the immunoSEQ multiplex PCR assay. A mixture of 60 forward primers for TCR Vbeta segments and 13 reverse primers for TCR Jbeta segments was used in the multiplex PCR. The CDR3 region of rearranged TCR beta genes was amplified from genomic DNA by a multiplex PCR assay. The Illumina HiSeq System was used to sequence the amplified TCR beta libraries as 87-base-pair reads. Processing in the source paper ran as follows. A later analysis tallied around 80 million unique TCR beta chains across the 640 or so repertoires, and some 10 million of those chains were shared by two or more donors. Raw reads were error-corrected and collapsed into unique sequences by a nearest-neighbor algorithm in which closely related sequences were merged to remove PCR and sequencing errors. V, D and J gene segments were assigned by aligning CDR3 sequences to IMGT reference sequences. For a sequence to be retained, at least a six-nucleotide match to both a V gene segment and a J gene segment was required. A rearrangement was called productive if the CDR3 had no stop codons and remained in frame with V and J, and every other rearrangement was called non-productive. CDR3 was defined by IMGT convention, running from the second conserved V-encoded cysteine to the conserved J-encoded phenylalanine. Sequences without an unambiguous match to a single V gene segment were excluded from the earlier analysis of 450 to 750 of the donors. An earlier analysis of 450 to 650 of the donors called V segments functional above 56.7% productive rearrangements and segregating when the between-donor standard deviation exceeded 5%. To diagnose cytomegalovirus status from the catalog of TCR beta chain sequences, a statistical classification framework was built. A later analysis assigned V and J genes by comparing TCR nucleotide sequences with IMGT/GENE-DB human TR gene sequences. A later analysis assigned CDR3 sequences and most-parsimonious VDJ recombination scenarios with the TCRdist pipeline. In a later analysis, every TCR beta chain was defined by the combination of its CDR3 amino acid sequence and its V-gene family, and reads without a unique V-gene family were dropped. As a way to deal with suspected cross-contamination and a sequencing artifact, a later analysis dropped nearly 600 nucleotide sequences that were highly shared and had low generation probability. In a later analysis, a clonal expansion index was calculated for each public chain from normalized within-repertoire ranks of inferred template counts. In a later analysis, generation probabilities were computed using a VDJ recombination model fitted to out-of-frame rearrangements, and the results were checked against IGoR. A later analysis scored TCR-TCR, TCR-HLA and TCR-CMV co-occurrence with hypergeometric tests, applying a repertoire-size bias correction to TCR pairs. A later analysis estimated false discovery rates by permuting HLA or CMV assignments 20 times. A later analysis grouped co-occurring TCRs with DBSCAN, adding TCRdist sequence similarity when clustering within HLA-allele-positive subsets. Repertoires with fewer than 30,000 or more than 120,000 public chains were left out of co-occurrence clustering, as were five repertoires with anomalous nucleotide sharing. TCRdb took over this immuneACCESS table, retaining in-frame rearrangements with V and J assigned. Such tables are incomplete; in checked studies, under half of the missing clones stem from an unresolved V gene, and the remainder is unexplained. The V and J calls and clone size come from that table; D and trimming were worked out from the DNA. For this sample there are about 120,000 clones; approximately 80% appear just once. The ten largest account for around 5.5% of the sample.

Regarding this clone: Its target antigen remains unknown. Base qualities are not at hand, and no much larger clone is one base apart.

V is cut back by 7 bases and J by 4 bases, with 3 bases in the junction unmatched. Reading from cysteine to phenylalanine, the CDR3 counts 13 amino acids. This entry keeps only the CDR3 DNA: 39 bases, framed from base 1. Based on the germline V gene, the CDR1 and CDR2 sequences are MGHDK and SYGVNS. The source of this sequence is a man between 18 and 29 years old in good health and CMV-seropositive. The sequencing input was PBMCs. The chain links TRBV25-1 with TRBJ1-4; 7 bases in the junction line up with TRBD1. This receptor has the CDR3 CASTGQINEKLFF. At the DNA level, the sequence is TGTGCCAGCACGGGACAGATTAATGAAAAACTGTTTTTT.